Below, 8 T cell receptor beta chains from the same sample are listed, as sequenced in a study of blood T cell repertoires in COVID-19. This table comes from immunoSEQ multiplex PCR, and its TCRdb copy is limited to in-frame clones, with some not included. Of roughly 250,000 clones listed, around 89% are singletons. Sequencing was carried out using PBMCs or T cells enriched from blood (not recorded which). The receptors here all came from a man aged 50-60 years who had been exposed to COVID-19.

V gene TRBV28 combines with J gene TRBJ1-2; a weak D match, TRBD1 (5 bases). The CDR3 is 17 amino acids. Germline V CDR1 and CDR2: MDHEN, SYDVKM. Deletions cut 7 bases from V and 0 bases from J, with 21 bases between. In DNA form, the CDR3 reads TGTGCCAGCAAAGGCAGGACAAGGTATTATCCTAACTATGGCTACACCTTC. As protein: CASKGRTRYYPNYGYTF.

V usage is TRBV4-2 and J usage is TRBJ2-2, with 12 bases aligning to TRBD2. The CDR3 is 18 residues long. Germline V gene data show CDR1 as LGHNA and CDR2 as YNFKEQ. The trim removed 1 base at V and 1 base at J, leaving 4 bases unmatched. The CDR3 here is CASSQALAGGRNTGELFF. CDR3 in DNA: TGTGCCAGCAGCCAAGCCCTAGCGGGGGGGAGGAACACCGGGGAGCTGTTTTTT.

J is TRBJ1-5 and V is TRBV29-1; TRBD1 aligns across 8 bases. V was clipped by 6 bases and J by 0 bases; unmatched bases: 4. Germline values: CDR1 SQVTM, CDR2 ANQGSEA. The CDR3 covers 14 residues. The CDR3 nucleotides are TGCAGCGTCAGACAGGGGCATAGCAATCAGCCCCAGCATTTT. Its protein product is CSVRQGHSNQPQHF.

The chain links TRBV5-6 to TRBJ2-7; 14 positions agree with TRBD2. In germline, CDR1 is SGHDT, CDR2 YYEEEE. Trimming cost V 0 bases and J 3 bases; bases outside gene matches: 2. This CDR3 contains 16 residues. CDR3 loop: CASSLGLAGGFYEQYV. CDR3 in DNA: TGTGCCAGCAGCTTGGGACTAGCGGGAGGGTTCTACGAGCAGTACGTC.

This clone was recorded only once. The chain couples TRBV2 to TRBJ1-1; D not resolved. V was clipped by 6 bases and J by 0 bases, with 11 bases between them. The CDR3 runs 14 residues. Germline CDR1 reads SNHLY; CDR2 reads FYNNEI. The CDR3 reads CASRGGRMNTEAFF. DNA for the CDR3: TGTGCCAGCAGGGGTGGGAGAATGAACACTGAAGCTTTCTTT. Variable domain in full (rest from reference TRBV2 and TRBJ1-1): EPEVTQTPSHQVTQMGQEVILRCVPISNHLYFYWYRQILGQKVEFLVSFYNNEISEKSEIFDDQFSVERPDGSNFTLKIRSTKLEDSAMYFCASRGGRMNTEAFFGQGTRLTVV.

Notes on this clone: Distinct nucleotide sequences in the sample also encode this CDR3. V gene TRBV18 combines with J gene TRBJ1-5; maybe TRBD1 (6 bases). CDR3 length: 13 residues. V was clipped by 4 bases and J by 2 bases, with 6 bases between them. Germline V lookup: CDR1 KGHSH, CDR2 LQKENI. The CDR3 DNA is TGTGCCAGCTCACGACAGGGCAATCAGCCCCAGCATTTT. Translated, it gives CASSRQGNQPQHF.

J is TRBJ2-1 and V is TRBV11-3; 10 positions agree with TRBD1. The CDR3 extends over 15 amino acids. CDR1 and CDR2 from the germline V gene are SGHNT and YENEEA. Trimming cost V 5 bases and J 2 bases; bases outside gene matches: 3. This chain's CDR3 is CASSPGQGTYNEQFF. The CDR3 region has the DNA TGTGCCAGCAGCCCGGGACAGGGGACCTACAATGAGCAGTTCTTC.

The chain has TRBV7-9 and TRBJ2-7; 7 bases map to TRBD1. Trimming at V came to 1 base and at J to 2 bases, leaving 14 bases not matched to a gene. The CDR3 has 18 residues. Germline CDR1 SEHNR, CDR2 FQNEAQ (reference sequence). CDR3 region: CASSLGVFSTGMTYEQYF. The CDR3 region has the DNA TGTGCCAGCAGCTTAGGGGTTTTCTCGACAGGGATGACCTACGAGCAGTACTTC. Full variable domain (missing parts from reference TRBV7-9 and TRBJ2-7): DTGVSQNPRHKITKRGQNVTFRCDPISEHNRLYWYRQTLGQGPEFLTYFQNEAQLEKSRLLSDRFSAERPKGSFSTLEIQRTEQGDSAMYLCASSLGVFSTGMTYEQYFGPGTRLTVT.